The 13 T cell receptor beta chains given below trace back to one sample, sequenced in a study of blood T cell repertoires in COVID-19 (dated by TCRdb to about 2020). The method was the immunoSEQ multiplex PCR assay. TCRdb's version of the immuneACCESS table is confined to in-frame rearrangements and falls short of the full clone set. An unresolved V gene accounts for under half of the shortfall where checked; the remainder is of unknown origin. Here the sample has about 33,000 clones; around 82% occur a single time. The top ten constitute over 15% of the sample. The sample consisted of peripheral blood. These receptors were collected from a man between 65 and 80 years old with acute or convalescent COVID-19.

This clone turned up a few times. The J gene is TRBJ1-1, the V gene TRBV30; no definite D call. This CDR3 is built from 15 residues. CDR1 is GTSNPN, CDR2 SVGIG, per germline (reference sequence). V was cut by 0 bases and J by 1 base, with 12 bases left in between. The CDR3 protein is CAWSVFRSRNTEAFF. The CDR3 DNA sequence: TGTGCCTGGAGTGTATTTAGGAGTCGGAACACTGAAGCTTTCTTT.

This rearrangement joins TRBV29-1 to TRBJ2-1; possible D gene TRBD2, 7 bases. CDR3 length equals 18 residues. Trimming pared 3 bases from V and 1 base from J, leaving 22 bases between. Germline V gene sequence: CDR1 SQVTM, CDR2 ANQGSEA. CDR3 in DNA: TGCAGCGTTGACTTTAGGGTGACGGGGGGCCTGTCCTACAATGAGCAGTTCTTC. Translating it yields CSVDFRVTGGLSYNEQFF.

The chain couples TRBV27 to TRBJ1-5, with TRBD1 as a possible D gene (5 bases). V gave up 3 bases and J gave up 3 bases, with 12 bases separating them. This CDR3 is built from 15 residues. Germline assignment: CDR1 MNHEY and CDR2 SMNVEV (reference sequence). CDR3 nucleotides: TGTGCCAGCAGTTTGAATAAGGGGAACAATCAGCCCCAGCATTTT. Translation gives CASSLNKGNNQPQHF.

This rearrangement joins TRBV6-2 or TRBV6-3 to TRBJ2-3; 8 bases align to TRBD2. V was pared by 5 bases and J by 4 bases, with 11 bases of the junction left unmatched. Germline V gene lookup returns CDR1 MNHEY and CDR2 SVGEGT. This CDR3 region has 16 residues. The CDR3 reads CASSGLAGRAPDTQYF. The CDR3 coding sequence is TGTGCCAGCAGTGGACTCGCCGGGAGGGCCCCAGATACGCAGTATTTT.

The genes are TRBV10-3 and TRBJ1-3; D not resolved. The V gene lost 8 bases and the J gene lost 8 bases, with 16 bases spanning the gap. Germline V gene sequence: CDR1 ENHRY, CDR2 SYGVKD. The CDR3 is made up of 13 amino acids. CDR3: CAISSSEADTIYF. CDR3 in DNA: TGTGCCATCTCCTCTTCTGAGGCGGACACCATATATTTT.

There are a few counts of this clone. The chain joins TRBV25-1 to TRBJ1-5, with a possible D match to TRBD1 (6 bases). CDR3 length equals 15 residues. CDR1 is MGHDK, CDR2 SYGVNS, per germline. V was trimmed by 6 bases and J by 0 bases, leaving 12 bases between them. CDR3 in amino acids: CASSVGAGSNQPQHF. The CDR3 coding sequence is TGTGCCAGCAGCGTGGGGGCAGGTAGCAATCAGCCCCAGCATTTT.

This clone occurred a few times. CDR3 sequence reads: CAISERGGNQPQHF. The CDR3 DNA follows: TGTGCCATCAGTGAAAGGGGGGGGAATCAGCCCCAGCATTTT. The V and J genes are TRBV10-3 and TRBJ1-5; tentatively, D is TRBD1 (6 bases). The CDR3 consists of 14 residues. Germline assignment: CDR1 ENHRY and CDR2 SYGVKD. Trimming pared 3 bases from V and 4 bases from J, leaving 10 bases between.

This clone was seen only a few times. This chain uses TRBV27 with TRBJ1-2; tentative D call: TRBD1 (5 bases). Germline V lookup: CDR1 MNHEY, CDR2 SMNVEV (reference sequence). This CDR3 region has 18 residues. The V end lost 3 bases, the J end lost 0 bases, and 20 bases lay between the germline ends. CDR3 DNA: TGTGCCAGCAGTTTCCTACGGGACTCTCCTTGGGCTAACTATGGCTACACCTTC. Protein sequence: CASSFLRDSPWANYGYTF.

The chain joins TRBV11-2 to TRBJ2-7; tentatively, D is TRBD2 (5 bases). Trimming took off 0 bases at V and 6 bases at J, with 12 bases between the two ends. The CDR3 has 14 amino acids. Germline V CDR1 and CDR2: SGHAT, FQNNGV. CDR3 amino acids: CASSLDPGGSEQYF. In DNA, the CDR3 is TGTGCCAGCAGCTTAGATCCCGGAGGAAGCGAGCAGTACTTC.

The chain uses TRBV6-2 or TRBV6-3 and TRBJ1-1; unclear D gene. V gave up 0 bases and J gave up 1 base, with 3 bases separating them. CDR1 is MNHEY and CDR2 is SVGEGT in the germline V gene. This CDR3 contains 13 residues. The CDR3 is CASSYSRNTEAFF. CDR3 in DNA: TGTGCCAGCAGTTACTCGAGGAACACTGAAGCTTTCTTT.

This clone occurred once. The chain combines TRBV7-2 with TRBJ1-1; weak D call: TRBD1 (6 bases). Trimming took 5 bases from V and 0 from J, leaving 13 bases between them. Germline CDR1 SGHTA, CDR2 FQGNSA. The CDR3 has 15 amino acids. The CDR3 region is CASSPRTDLNTEAFF. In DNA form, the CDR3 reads TGTGCCAGCAGCCCTAGGACAGATCTGAACACTGAAGCTTTCTTT.

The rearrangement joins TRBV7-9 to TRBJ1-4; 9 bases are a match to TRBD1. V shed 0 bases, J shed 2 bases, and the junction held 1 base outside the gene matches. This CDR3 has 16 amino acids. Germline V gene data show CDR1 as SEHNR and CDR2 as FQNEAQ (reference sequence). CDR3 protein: CASSLAGTGTNEKLFF. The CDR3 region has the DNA TGTGCCAGCAGCTTAGCGGGGACAGGGACTAATGAAAAACTGTTTTTT. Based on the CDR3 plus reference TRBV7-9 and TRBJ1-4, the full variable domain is DTGVSQNPRHKITKRGQNVTFRCDPISEHNRLYWYRQTLGQGPEFLTYFQNEAQLEKSRLLSDRFSAERPKGSFSTLEIQRTEQGDSAMYLCASSLAGTGTNEKLFFGSGTQLSVL.

This CDR3 is CASSLDFFKNIQYF. In DNA, the CDR3 is TGTGCCAGCAGCTTGGACTTTTTCAAAAACATTCAGTACTTC. V and J are TRBV5-5 and TRBJ2-4; no reliable D call. This CDR3 has 14 residues. Trimming shortened V by 0 bases and J by 3 bases, and 7 bases separated the two germline ends. Germline CDR1 SGHKS, CDR2 YYEKEE (reference sequence).